These 19 T cell receptor beta chains originate from one sample sequenced in a study of neoadjuvant anti-PD-1 for oral cavity cancer. Noted time point: after neoadjuvant nivolumab, at surgical resection. Measured with immunoSEQ multiplex PCR; TCRdb has only the in-frame clones, and not every one. The table includes 25,000 or so clones, 25% to 30% detected once. The input for sequencing was tumor tissue, taken after nivolumab (anti-PD-1) treatment. Every receptor here comes from a person aged 35 to 85 with oral cavity squamous cell carcinoma.

Here the CDR3 reads CASTEGATNEKLFF. CDR3 nucleotides: TGTGCCAGTACCGAGGGCGCAACTAATGAAAAACTGTTTTTT. The chain has TRBV19 and TRBJ1-4; D call uncertain. Trimming pared 7 bases from V and 0 bases from J, leaving 9 bases between. Germline CDR1 and CDR2: LNHDA and SQIVND (reference sequence). CDR3 length: 14 amino acids.

This clone ranks as medium-sized (0.01 to 0.1%). The chain combines TRBV5-1 with TRBJ1-2, with 9 bases fitting TRBD1. This CDR3 is built from 15 residues. The junction had 5 bases not matched to a gene; V was cut back by 4 bases and J by 1 base. Germline V gives CDR1 SGHRS, CDR2 YFSETQ. The CDR3 protein is CASSTQTGGNYGYTF. The CDR3 DNA is TGCGCCAGCAGCACCCAGACAGGGGGTAACTATGGCTACACCTTC.

This clone was counted only a few times. The chain links TRBV30 to TRBJ1-4; no reliable D call. The CDR3 is 11 residues long. Germline loops: CDR1 GTSNPN, CDR2 SVGIG (reference sequence). The V end lost 2 bases, the J end lost 8 bases, and 6 bases lay between the germline ends. CDR3 sequence (DNA): TGTGCCTGGAGTAGGAAGGAAAAACTGTTTTTT. Its translation: CAWSRKEKLFF.

The V gene is TRBV6-1, the J gene TRBJ1-4, with D possibly matching TRBD1 (5 bases). CDR3 length: 13 amino acids. V was cut by 4 bases and J by 13 bases, with 16 bases left in between. From germline, CDR1 is MNHNS and CDR2 SASEGT. CDR3 sequence: CASSVLQEPLLFF. Written as DNA, the CDR3 is TGTGCCAGCAGTGTACTACAGGAACCTTTACTGTTTTTT.

The CDR3 is CASGPGARTYEQYF. CDR3 DNA: TGTGCCAGCGGTCCCGGGGCCAGAACCTACGAGCAGTACTTC. This chain connects TRBV7-2 to TRBJ2-7; D assignment may be TRBD1 or TRBD2 (5 bases each). Germline assignment: CDR1 SGHTA and CDR2 FQGNSA. The CDR3 loop spans 14 amino acids. With 8 bases removed from V and 2 bases from J, the gap between germline ends came to 16 bases.

V usage is TRBV30 and J usage is TRBJ1-2; unclear D gene. Germline V gene sequence: CDR1 GTSNPN, CDR2 SVGIG (reference sequence). V dropped 2 bases and J dropped 2 bases, with 9 bases sitting between them. There are 13 residues in the CDR3. The CDR3: CAWSRQENYGYTF. The DNA of the CDR3 is TGTGCCTGGAGTCGGCAAGAAAACTATGGCTACACCTTC.

This chain connects TRBV11-1 to TRBJ2-6; 7 bases are shared with TRBD1. Germline CDR1 and CDR2: SGHAT and FQDESV (reference sequence). CDR3 length: 15 amino acids. V was clipped by 2 bases and J by 3 bases; unmatched bases: 1. The CDR3 coding sequence is TGTGCCAGCAGCTTAAGGGGGCGTGGGGCCAACGTCCTGACTTTC. This gives the protein CASSLRGRGANVLTF.

This clone was observed a few times. This chain connects TRBV7-2 to TRBJ2-1, with 7 bases that match TRBD2. The germline gives CDR1 SGHTA, CDR2 FQGNSA. The CDR3 covers 13 residues. V shed 5 bases and J 9 bases; nucleotides not matched to a gene: 7. CDR3 in DNA: TGTGCCAGCAGCAAACGGGAGGTCCCTGAGCAGTTCTTC. Translated: CASSKREVPEQFF.

This clone occurred a few times. The V call is TRBV5-1, the J call TRBJ1-1; perhaps TRBD1 as D (6 bases). The germline V gene encodes CDR1 SGHRS and CDR2 YFSETQ. V was trimmed by 4 bases and J by 3 bases, leaving 10 bases between them. The CDR3 extends over 13 amino acids. The CDR3, as DNA: TGCGCCAGCAGCCCTCCAGGGGACACTGAAGCTTTCTTT. Amino acids: CASSPPGDTEAFF. The full variable domain, in which reference TRBV5-1 and TRBJ1-1 provide the parts outside the CDR3, is KAGVTQTPRYLIKTRGQQVTLSCSPISGHRSVSWYQQTPGQGLQFLFEYFSETQRNKGNFPGRFSGRQFSNSRSEMNVSTLELGDSALYLCASSPPGDTEAFFGQGTRLTVV.

This chain joins TRBV7-9 and TRBJ2-3, with 11 bases matching TRBD2. The CDR3 covers 16 residues. CDR1 and CDR2 from the germline V gene are SEHNR and FQNEAQ (reference sequence). With V trimmed by 4 bases and J by 5 bases, 8 bases remained unmatched. DNA for the CDR3: TGTGCCAGCAGCTCCCTTAGCGGGGGGGCCGGAGATACGCAGTATTTT. Translating it yields CASSSLSGGAGDTQYF.

In this sample, this clone turned up a few times. The chain uses TRBV5-5 and TRBJ2-5; D is undetermined. Trimming removed 4 bases at V and 5 bases at J, with 12 bases between. The length of the CDR3 is 13 residues. Germline-derived CDR1 and CDR2 are SGHKS and YYEKEE (reference sequence). CDR3 sequence reads: CASSTPLGETQYF. Here the CDR3 DNA reads TGTGCCAGCAGCACCCCTTTAGGGGAGACCCAGTACTTC.

The chain carries TRBV28 and TRBJ2-5, with D unresolved. In germline, CDR1 is MDHEN, CDR2 SYDVKM. V dropped 1 base and J dropped 1 base, with 7 bases sitting between them. This CDR3 spans 14 amino acids. CDR3 sequence reads: CASSLLYSQETQYF. Written as DNA, the CDR3 is TGTGCCAGCAGTTTATTGTACAGCCAAGAGACCCAGTACTTC.

The CDR3 protein is CASSFGQGAEKLFF. The CDR3 region has the DNA TGCGCCAGCAGCTTTGGACAGGGGGCGGAAAAACTGTTTTTT. The chain is built from TRBV5-1 and TRBJ1-4; 11 nucleotides match TRBD1. V was pared by 2 bases and J by 8 bases, with 2 bases of the junction left unmatched. The CDR3 spans 14 residues. Germline CDR1 and CDR2: SGHRS and YFSETQ. The full variable domain, completed using reference TRBV5-1 and TRBJ1-4, is KAGVTQTPRYLIKTRGQQVTLSCSPISGHRSVSWYQQTPGQGLQFLFEYFSETQRNKGNFPGRFSGRQFSNSRSEMNVSTLELGDSALYLCASSFGQGAEKLFFGSGTQLSVL.

The genes are TRBV28 and TRBJ2-7; tentative D call: TRBD1 (5 bases). With 0 bases removed from V and 3 bases from J, the gap between germline ends came to 9 bases. This CDR3 is 14 amino acids long. CDR1 is MDHEN, CDR2 SYDVKM, per germline. CDR3 in DNA: TGTGCCAGCAGTTTATGGGCGGACAACTACGAGCAGTACTTC. Translation gives CASSLWADNYEQYF.

J is TRBJ1-2 and V is TRBV29-1; no firm D call. CDR3 length: 11 amino acids. CDR1 and CDR2 (germline): SQVTM, ANQGSEA. Trimming cost V 6 bases and J 2 bases, with 7 bases left between them. CDR3 bases: TGCAGCGTCGAGATAAACTATGGCTACACCTTC. It encodes CSVEINYGYTF. Looking up the rest from reference TRBV29-1 and TRBJ1-2 gives the full variable domain: SAVISQKPSRDICQRGTSLTIQCQVDSQVTMMFWYRQQPGQSLTLIATANQGSEATYESGFVIDKFPISRPNLTFSTLTVSNMSPEDSSIYLCSVEINYGYTFGSGTRLTVV.

This clone was counted between two and nine times. The chain is built from TRBV10-2 and TRBJ2-5; D is unclear. CDR3 length: 11 amino acids. Germline V gene lookup returns CDR1 WSHSY and CDR2 SAAADI. V was pared by 6 bases and J by 5 bases, with 7 bases between. This CDR3 reads CASRVEETQYF. Here the CDR3 DNA reads TGCGCCAGCAGGGTAGAGGAGACCCAGTACTTC.

This clone was counted between two and nine times. V and J are TRBV10-3 and TRBJ1-1, with 7 bases that match TRBD1. Per the germline V gene, CDR1 is ENHRY and CDR2 is SYGVKD. This CDR3 is built from 14 residues. V lost 7 bases to trimming and J lost 1 base; unmatched junction nucleotides: 6. The CDR3 DNA sequence: TGTGCCATCAAAATGACAGGGCCGAACACTGAAGCTTTCTTT. Amino acid sequence: CAIKMTGPNTEAFF.

The chain carries TRBV2 and TRBJ2-1; 7 nucleotides align to TRBD2. Germline V CDR1 and CDR2: SNHLY, FYNNEI. This CDR3 region has 11 residues. The CDR3 loop is CGGGTYNEQFF. DNA for the CDR3: TGTGGGGGGGGAACTTACAATGAGCAGTTCTTC.

This clone has a handful of counts. The chain couples TRBV5-1 to TRBJ1-5, with 9 bases fitting TRBD1. Germline V gives CDR1 SGHRS, CDR2 YFSETQ. V lost 4 bases and J lost 7; bases outside the gene matches: 6. The CDR3 runs to 14 residues. The CDR3 DNA follows: TGCGCCAGCAGCGACGGGACAGGGCAACAGCCCCAGCATTTT. This translates into CASSDGTGQQPQHF.